Below, 26 T cell receptor beta chains from the same sample are listed, as sequenced in a study of shared clonotypes between healthy human individuals (dated by TCRdb to between 2020 and 2021). The library was made by the immunoSEQ multiplex PCR assay. What TCRdb holds here is the immuneACCESS table cut down to in-frame rearrangements. Part of the clones is not present; checked against another copy, under half of the missing clones reflect an unresolved V gene, and the others are unexplained. This sample gives about 2 million clones in total; over 85% of them show up just once. The biggest ten clones account for 0.1% to 0.15% of the sample. Material: naive CD4+ T cells sorted from blood. Per the publication, the cell subset or site label means: CD45RA+ positively selected. These receptors were obtained from a man aged 18 to 35 in good health.

This sequence joins TRBV4-2 and TRBJ2-2; D uncertain. The CDR3 runs to 17 residues. Germline V lookup: CDR1 LGHNA, CDR2 YNFKEQ. V dropped 3 bases and J dropped 0 bases, with 14 bases sitting between them. The CDR3 reads CASSHPPTPSNTGELFF. The CDR3 DNA reads TGTGCCAGCAGCCACCCCCCGACTCCTTCGAACACCGGGGAGCTGTTTTTT.

The V call is TRBV6-6, the J call TRBJ1-1; D may be TRBD1 (6 bases). This CDR3 is built from 14 residues. V was pared by 5 bases and J by 6 bases, with 16 bases between. Per the germline V gene, CDR1 is MNHNY and CDR2 is SVGAGI (reference sequence). As DNA, the CDR3 is TGTGCCAGCAGTCGAGACATAGGGGGTTCTGAAGCTTTCTTT. Protein: CASSRDIGGSEAFF.

The chain links TRBV2 to TRBJ1-2; D is ambiguous. The V end was cut by 8 bases, the J end by 4 bases, with 17 bases between. Germline V gene lookup returns CDR1 SNHLY and CDR2 FYNNEI. The CDR3 runs to 14 residues. CDR3 in amino acids: CASPYSEGGYGYTF. For the CDR3, the DNA is TGTGCCAGCCCGTATTCTGAAGGAGGCTATGGCTACACCTTC.

The chain combines TRBV21-1 with TRBJ1-5; TRBD1 reflects the table's D call only, with no check against the DNA. TRBV21-1 corresponds to a pseudogene. The CDR3 has 18 amino acids. The CDR3 bases are TGTGCCAGCAGCTCCCTCAGGCGGGACAGGGGGAGCAATCAGCCCCAGCATTTT. Its protein is CASSSLRRDRGSNQPQHF.

The chain uses TRBV30 and TRBJ2-2, with TRBD1 identical over 8 bases. The CDR3 has 13 amino acids. Germline loops: CDR1 GTSNPN, CDR2 SVGIG (reference sequence). Trimming took 3 bases from V and 7 from J; bases not matched to a gene: 4. The DNA for the CDR3 is TGTGCCTGGAGGGACAGGGTGGACGGGGAGCTGTTTTTT. This sequence encodes CAWRDRVDGELFF. Combining the CDR3 with reference TRBV30 and TRBJ2-2 gives the whole variable domain SQTIHQWPATLVQPVGSPLSLECTVEGTSNPNLYWYRQAAGRGLQLLFYSVGIGQISSEVPQNLSASRPQDRQFILSSKKLLLSDSGFYLCAWRDRVDGELFFGEGSRLTVL.

This clone came up once. This chain joins TRBV21-1 and TRBJ2-4; no DNA check was done on the table's D call, TRBD1. TRBV21-1 counts as a pseudogene. The CDR3 length is 17 residues. The CDR3 loop reads CASSKGQRGRAKNIQYF. The DNA for the CDR3 is TGTGCCAGCAGCAAAGGTCAGAGGGGGAGAGCCAAAAACATTCAGTACTTC.

The chain couples TRBV19 to TRBJ1-1; D might be TRBD1 (5 bases). V was clipped by 4 bases and J by 1 base, with 16 bases between them. This CDR3 region has 16 residues. Germline-derived CDR1 and CDR2 are LNHDA and SQIVND (reference sequence). As DNA, the CDR3 is TGTGCCAGTAGTACTACCCTAGGTGGGGCGAACACTGAAGCTTTCTTT. Translating it yields CASSTTLGGANTEAFF.

The chain links TRBV7-9 to TRBJ1-3, with D perhaps TRBD1 (5 bases). V dropped 6 bases and J dropped 4 bases, with 13 bases sitting between them. The CDR3 is 14 amino acids. Germline loops: CDR1 SEHNR, CDR2 FQNEAQ (reference sequence). Here the CDR3 DNA reads TGTGCCAGCAGTGCAACCAGGACAGGAAACACCATATATTTT. It translates to CASSATRTGNTIYF.

The table lists this clone with a count of one. This chain links TRBV14 with TRBJ2-5; D assignment may be TRBD1 or TRBD2 (5 bases each). Trimming cost V 3 bases and J 5 bases, with 13 bases left between them. Germline V gene lookup returns CDR1 SGHDN and CDR2 FVKESK. The CDR3 runs to 14 residues. CDR3 loop: CASSQRGGSETQYF. CDR3 DNA: TGTGCCAGCAGCCAGAGGGGCGGGTCCGAGACCCAGTACTTC.

The CDR3 reads CASSPLSGTAQETQYF. The CDR3 nucleotides read TGTGCCAGCTCACCCCTAAGCGGGACAGCCCAAGAGACCCAGTACTTC. The chain has TRBV18 and TRBJ2-5, with D possibly called TRBD1 or TRBD2 (7 bases each). Trimming removed 3 bases from V and 1 base from J, with 15 bases in between. Germline V CDR1 and CDR2: KGHSH, LQKENI. The CDR3 sequence is 16 residues long.

A word on this clone: This same CDR3 is encoded by further DNA sequences in the sample. The V gene is TRBV18, the J gene TRBJ1-1, with TRBD1 as a possible D gene (5 bases). The CDR3 has 13 residues. CDR1 is KGHSH and CDR2 is LQKENI in the germline V gene. The V gene lost 5 bases and the J gene lost 1 base, with 8 bases spanning the gap. CDR3 nucleotide sequence: TGTGCCAGCTCAACCCAGGGGAACACTGAAGCTTTCTTT. Protein: CASSTQGNTEAFF.

This rearrangement joins TRBV7-9 to TRBJ2-2, with 15 bases lining up with TRBD2. The ends lost 5 bases at V and 3 bases at J; junction bases unmatched: 10. The CDR3 has 19 amino acids. Looked up from germline, CDR1 is SEHNR and CDR2 is FQNEAQ (reference sequence). CDR3 sequence: CASSPRRTSGGADTGELFF. The CDR3 DNA is TGTGCCAGCAGCCCGCGGAGGACTAGCGGGGGGGCCGACACCGGGGAGCTGTTTTTT.

The CDR3 nucleotides are TGTGCCTGGAGTGTTGGACAGCGATCCTACGAGCAGTACTTC. This translates into CAWSVGQRSYEQYF. The rearrangement joins TRBV30 to TRBJ2-7; tentative D call: TRBD1 (6 bases). This CDR3 is built from 14 residues. Germline-derived CDR1 and CDR2 are GTSNPN and SVGIG (reference sequence). The V and J ends lost 0 bases and 1 base respectively, with 10 bases between them.

Here the CDR3 reads CASSQELPPGRLNEAFF. As DNA, the CDR3 is TGCGCCAGCAGCCAAGAACTCCCGCCCGGACGTCTTAATGAAGCTTTCTTT. The chain has TRBV4-1 and TRBJ1-1; no clear D gene. There are 17 residues in the CDR3. Germline values: CDR1 MGHRA, CDR2 YSYEKL. Deletions cut 0 bases from V and 7 bases from J, with 21 bases between.

The chain uses TRBV11-2 and TRBJ2-2; 7 bases are a match to TRBD2. This CDR3 has 16 residues. V dropped 0 bases and J dropped 6; count of bases not matched to a gene: 7. The germline V gene encodes CDR1 SGHAT and CDR2 FQNNGV. The chain's CDR3 is CASSLERTSVSGELFF. CDR3 in DNA: TGTGCCAGCAGCTTAGAACGGACTAGTGTTTCCGGGGAGCTGTTTTTT.

Note on this clone: The same CDR3 is also encoded by other DNA sequences in this sample. The chain employs TRBV6-5 and TRBJ2-7; D possibly corresponds to TRBD2 (7 bases). Germline V lookup: CDR1 MNHEY, CDR2 SVGAGI. The CDR3 contains 15 residues. With 5 bases removed from V and 0 bases from J, the gap between germline ends came to 14 bases. The CDR3 region has the DNA TGTGCCAGCAGTCCGGGGGGCTGGAGCTCCTACGAGCAGTACTTC. Residues: CASSPGGWSSYEQYF.

The genes are TRBV15 and TRBJ2-5; D not resolved. The CDR3 contains 13 residues. Deletions cut 0 bases from V and 5 bases from J, with 7 bases between. Germline CDR1 and CDR2: LNHNV and YYDKDF (reference sequence). The CDR3 coding sequence is TGTGCCACCAGCAGAGATCCTGCGGAGACCCAGTACTTC. It encodes CATSRDPAETQYF.

This CDR3 is CASSWGQGAYEQYF. The CDR3 nucleotides read TGTGCCAGCTCATGGGGACAGGGGGCTTACGAGCAGTACTTC. The chain has TRBV18 and TRBJ2-7, with 12 bases aligning to TRBD1. V trimming: 5 bases; J trimming: 4 bases; junction bases outside the gene matches: 3. Germline values: CDR1 KGHSH, CDR2 LQKENI. The CDR3 loop spans 14 amino acids.

The chain has TRBV6-1 and TRBJ1-5; tentatively, D is TRBD1 (5 bases). Germline-derived CDR1 and CDR2 are MNHNS and SASEGT. V was shortened by 7 bases and J by 7 bases, with 17 bases between the two germline ends. This CDR3 is 14 amino acids long. CDR3 amino acids: CASTQGLPGQPQHF. The CDR3 DNA reads as TGTGCCAGCACGCAGGGACTCCCAGGGCAGCCCCAGCATTTT.

This clone was recorded only once. This chain uses TRBV6-5 with TRBJ1-4; D remains unclear. This CDR3 spans 15 amino acids. V lost 4 bases, J lost 1 base, and 10 bases lay in between. The germline V gene has CDR1 MNHEY and CDR2 SVGAGI. The CDR3 is CASSSRLRTNEKLFF. The DNA for the CDR3 is TGTGCCAGCAGTTCCCGCCTTCGAACTAATGAAAAACTGTTTTTT.

The rearrangement joins TRBV19 to TRBJ1-5; D may be TRBD1 (5 bases). This CDR3 has 18 residues. Germline V gives CDR1 LNHDA, CDR2 SQIVND (reference sequence). The V end lost 4 bases, the J end lost 0 bases, and 19 bases lay between the germline ends. In DNA, the CDR3 is TGTGCCAGTAGTAATTCGGGGCAGGCGAGATCTAGCAATCAGCCCCAGCATTTT. It specifies CASSNSGQARSSNQPQHF.

V and J are TRBV10-1 and TRBJ2-2, with 12 bases that match TRBD2. The CDR3 covers 18 residues. The germline V gene has CDR1 WNHNN and CDR2 SYGVQD (reference sequence). V lost 2 bases to trimming and J lost 7 bases; unmatched junction nucleotides: 11. The CDR3 is CASSEMGLAGGSHGELFF. In DNA form, the CDR3 reads TGCGCCAGCAGTGAGATGGGCCTAGCGGGGGGGTCCCACGGGGAGCTGTTTTTT.

A note on this clone: The sample holds other DNA sequences that translate to the same CDR3. The chain employs TRBV6-1 and TRBJ2-7; 7 nucleotides align to TRBD1. V lost 9 bases to trimming and J lost 4 bases; unmatched junction nucleotides: 6. Germline CDR1 reads MNHNS; CDR2 reads SASEGT. The CDR3 is 12 amino acids. For the CDR3, the DNA is TGTGCCAGTTCCCCAGGGGGATACGAGCAGTACTTC. It specifies CASSPGGYEQYF.

This chain uses TRBV28 with TRBJ1-1; D gene uncertain. Germline V gene data show CDR1 as MDHEN and CDR2 as SYDVKM. The CDR3 extends over 11 amino acids. V lost 4 bases to trimming and J lost 3 bases, with 3 bases between them. CDR3 DNA sequence: TGTGCCAGCAGTTCTGACACTGAAGCTTTCTTT. Translated, it gives CASSSDTEAFF.

This chain joins TRBV6-5 and TRBJ2-7; 8 bases match TRBD2. CDR3 length: 15 amino acids. The V segment lost 7 bases and the J segment 3 bases; nucleotides outside the gene matches: 11. Looked up from germline, CDR1 is MNHEY and CDR2 is SVGAGI. CDR3: CASKRTSSGIYEQYF. The CDR3 nucleotides are TGTGCCAGCAAACGGACTAGCTCAGGTATCTACGAGCAGTACTTC.

The V call is TRBV11-2, the J call TRBJ2-7, with D tentatively TRBD1 (6 bases). The CDR3 runs to 13 residues. V lost 5 bases, J lost 11 bases, and 19 bases lay in between. CDR1 and CDR2 from the germline V gene are SGHAT and FQNNGV. The CDR3 region is CASSTRQDRIEYF. DNA for the CDR3: TGTGCCAGCAGCACCCGACAGGACCGAATCGAGTACTTC.